Only a few counts were recorded for the clone carrying this T cell receptor beta chain. Antigen specificity is unknown. This entry comes from a study of CD8+CD57+ T cells in acquired aplastic anemia. Both TCR beta VDJ combination and CDR3 sequence profiling were carried out. Genomic DNA was the template for this profiling. Via MiXCR, TCRdb re-called the reads, giving one row per CDR3 protein. The table includes approximately 130,000 distinct CDR3 sequences, roughly two fifths detected once. The V and J ends lost 1 base and 3 bases respectively, with 7 bases between them. CDR1 and CDR2 (germline): SEHNR, FQNEAQ (reference sequence). The CDR3 runs 13 residues. The study, taken as a whole, reports: Simpson's diversity of CD8+ cells was not significantly different in patients compared with controls.

Sequencing was done on a sample of sorted CD4+, CD8+, or CD8+CD57+ T cells (not recorded which) from PBMCs. This receptor was identified in a human donor in good health, serving as a control. The rearrangement joins TRBV7-9 to TRBJ2-7; D is uncertain. The CDR3 sequence: CASSLGPNYEQYF. CDR3 DNA: TGTGCCAGCAGCTTAGGACCGAACTACGAGCAGTACTTC. The whole variable domain, remainder taken from reference TRBV7-9 and TRBJ2-7, is DTGVSQNPRHKITKRGQNVTFRCDPISEHNRLYWYRQTLGQGPEFLTYFQNEAQLEKSRLLSDRFSAERPKGSFSTLEIQRTEQGDSAMYLCASSLGPNYEQYFGPGTRLTVT.